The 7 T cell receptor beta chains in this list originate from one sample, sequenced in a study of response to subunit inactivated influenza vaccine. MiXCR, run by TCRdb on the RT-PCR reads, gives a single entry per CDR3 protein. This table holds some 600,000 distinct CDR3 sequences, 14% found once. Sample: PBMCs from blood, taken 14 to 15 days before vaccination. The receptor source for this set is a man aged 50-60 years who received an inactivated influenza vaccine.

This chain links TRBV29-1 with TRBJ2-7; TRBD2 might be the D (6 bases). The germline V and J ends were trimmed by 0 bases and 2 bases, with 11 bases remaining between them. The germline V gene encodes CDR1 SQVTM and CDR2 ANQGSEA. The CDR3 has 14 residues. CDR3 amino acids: CSVEDGGGTYEQYF. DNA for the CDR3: TGCAGCGTTGAAGATGGTGGGGGGACCTACGAGCAGTACTTC.

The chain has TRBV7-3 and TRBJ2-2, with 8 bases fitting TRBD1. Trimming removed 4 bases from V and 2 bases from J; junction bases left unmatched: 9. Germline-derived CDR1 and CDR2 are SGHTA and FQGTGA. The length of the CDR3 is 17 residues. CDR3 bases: TGTGCCAGCAGCTCTACCCCCCAGGGGGCTAACACCGGGGAGCTGTTTTTT. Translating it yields CASSSTPQGANTGELFF.

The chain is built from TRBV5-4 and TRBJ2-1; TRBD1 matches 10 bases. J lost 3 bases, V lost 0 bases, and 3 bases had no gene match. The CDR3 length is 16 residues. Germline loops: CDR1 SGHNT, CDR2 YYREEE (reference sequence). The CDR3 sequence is CASSLGQGADYNEQFF. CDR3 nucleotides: TGTGCCAGCAGCTTGGGACAGGGGGCTGACTACAATGAGCAGTTCTTC.

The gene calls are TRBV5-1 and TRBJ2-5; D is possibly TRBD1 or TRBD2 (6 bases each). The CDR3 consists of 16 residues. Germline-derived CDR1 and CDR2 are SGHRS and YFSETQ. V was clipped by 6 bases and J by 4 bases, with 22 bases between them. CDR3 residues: CASIGDTGTLTETQYF. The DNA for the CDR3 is TGCGCCAGCATTGGGGACACCGGGACTTTAACAGAGACCCAGTACTTC.

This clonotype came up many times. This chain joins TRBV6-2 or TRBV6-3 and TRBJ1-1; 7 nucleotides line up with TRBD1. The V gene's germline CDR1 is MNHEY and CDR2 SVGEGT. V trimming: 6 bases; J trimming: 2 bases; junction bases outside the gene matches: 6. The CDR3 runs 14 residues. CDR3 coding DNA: TGTGCCAGCAGAACAGGGGTTGGCAACACTGAAGCTTTCTTT. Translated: CASRTGVGNTEAFF.

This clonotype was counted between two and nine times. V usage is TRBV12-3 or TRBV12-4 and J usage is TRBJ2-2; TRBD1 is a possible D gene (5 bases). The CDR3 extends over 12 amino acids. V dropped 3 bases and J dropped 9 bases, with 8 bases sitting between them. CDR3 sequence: CASSFQGWELFF. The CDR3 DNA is TGTGCCAGCAGTTTTCAGGGCTGGGAGCTGTTTTTT.

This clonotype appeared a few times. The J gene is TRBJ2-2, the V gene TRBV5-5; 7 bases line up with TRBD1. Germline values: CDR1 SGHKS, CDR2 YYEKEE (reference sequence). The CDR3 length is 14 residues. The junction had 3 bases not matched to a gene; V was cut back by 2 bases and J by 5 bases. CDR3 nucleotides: TGTGCCAGCAGCTTACCAGGGGGAACCGGGGAGCTGTTTTTT. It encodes CASSLPGGTGELFF.